This TCR beta chain is drawn from a study of T-cell reconstitution after alpha-beta-depleted transplantation in children. The germline gives CDR1 SGHTA, CDR2 FQGNSA. The V gene lost 8 bases and the J gene lost 10 bases, with 15 bases spanning the gap. CDR3 length equals 13 residues. It was with unique molecular identifiers that the TCRbeta library was prepared. Via MiXCR, TCRdb re-called the PCR reads, giving one row per CDR3 protein. The table records hundreds of thousands of distinct CDR3 sequences, over 15% of them present only once. This clonotype was seen a handful of times. Sample: PBMCs from the stem cell graft donor, taken from the stem cell graft. V is TRBV7-2 and J is TRBJ1-6; D not certain. This TCR was sampled from a human donor who donated a stem cell graft to a child with acute myeloid leukemia. CDR3 nucleotides: TGTGCCAGCTCTAAGGGCTCGAGGTCACCCCTCCACTTT. Amino acids: CASSKGSRSPLHF.